What follows is one T cell receptor (beta chain) and its context. The data derive from a study of blood T cell repertoires in COVID-19. The ends lost 3 bases at V and 5 bases at J; junction bases unmatched: 8. CDR3 length equals 16 residues. CDR1 MNHEY and CDR2 SMNVEV come from the germline V gene (reference sequence). TCRdb's copy holds only in-frame clones and misses some; the assay was immunoSEQ multiplex PCR. The data hold about 110,000 clones, with approximately 82% observed a single time. The chain employs TRBV27 and TRBJ2-3, with 10 bases aligning to TRBD2. Specimen: peripheral blood. The receptor comes from a woman of 80 years or more with acute or convalescent COVID-19. In DNA, the CDR3 is TGTGCCAGCAGTTTCACCCAGCGGGGGGGCGTAGATACGCAGTATTTT. Translated: CASSFTQRGGVDTQYF.